Reported below is one T cell receptor beta chain. The antigen is not known. The sample belongs to a study of graft-versus-host responses after intestinal transplantation. Study as a whole: Transplantation in recipients was multivisceral, liver-intestinal, or isolated intestinal. Recipients across the board were started on anti-thymocyte globulin induction, then kept on tacrolimus and steroids for about three years. Regarding the study as a whole: The highest levels of circulating GvH clones went along with early declines in HvG clones after transplant. The recipient marrow held GvH clones, and some of them showed up first in ileum or blood.

Assay used: immunoSEQ multiplex PCR; TCRdb lists only in-frame clones, some missing. Seen here are 85,000 to 100,000 clones, around 90% observed once, and the top ten hold roughly 0.07%. Trimming removed 2 bases at V and 8 bases at J, with 18 bases between. CDR3 size: 15 residues. CDR1 MNHEY and CDR2 SMNVEV come from the germline V gene (reference sequence). The material was unstimulated CD8+ T cells sorted from spleen or lymph node cells, obtained before transplant. This receptor was taken from a human donor who was the organ donor for an intestinal transplant. This rearrangement joins TRBV27 to TRBJ1-2, with D maybe TRBD1 (5 bases). CDR3 in amino acids: CASSLGRLGQKGYTF. The CDR3 nucleotides read TGTGCCAGCAGTTTAGGCCGACTGGGGCAAAAGGGCTACACCTTC.